The 17 T cell receptor beta chains given below trace back to one sample, sequenced in a study of beta chain features in type 1 diabetes. Study-wide findings and caveats: Moderate but significant shortening of TCRB CDR3s was recorded in all four CD4+ subsets from Type 1 diabetes patients.

These receptors' antigens are unknown. Expressed TCRB transcripts were sequenced because the entire RNA isolate underwent reverse transcription. The assay was immunoSEQ multiplex PCR, and TCRdb's table has in-frame clones only and misses some. Of 400,000 or so clones listed, around 12% are singletons. The specimen was naive CD4+ T cells from blood. These receptors originate from a woman in her late teens or twenties with type 1 diabetes.

This clone appeared a few times. The V and J genes are TRBV30 and TRBJ2-5; D perhaps matches TRBD2 (6 bases). The CDR3 length is 15 residues. V lost 4 bases, J lost 4 bases, and 19 bases lay in between. Germline CDR1 and CDR2: GTSNPN and SVGIG (reference sequence). Here the CDR3 reads CAWIPPGGGRETQYF. DNA of the CDR3: TGTGCCTGGATCCCGCCGGGCGGAGGGAGAGAGACCCAGTACTTC.

This clone has more than one count but fewer than ten. The J gene is TRBJ2-1, the V gene TRBV5-1; 9 bases align to TRBD2. V trimming: 4 bases; J trimming: 5 bases; junction bases outside the gene matches: 13. The CDR3 runs 17 residues. The V gene's germline CDR1 is SGHRS and CDR2 YFSETQ. CDR3 sequence reads: CASSTRRREGQDNEQFF. CDR3 sequence (DNA): TGCGCCAGCAGCACTCGTCGGCGGGAGGGCCAAGACAATGAGCAGTTCTTC.

The CDR3 DNA is TGTGCCAGCAGAGATCGGACCGGAGGAGCATATGGCTACACCTTC. Protein product: CASRDRTGGAYGYTF. This sequence joins TRBV2 and TRBJ1-2; D gene uncertain. CDR1 is SNHLY and CDR2 is FYNNEI in the germline V gene. The CDR3 is made up of 15 amino acids. The V gene lost 6 bases and the J gene lost 5 bases, with 19 bases spanning the gap.

As concerns this clone: This CDR3 is also generated by other DNA sequences in the sample. The rearrangement uses TRBV9 and TRBJ1-6; no clear D gene. Germline-derived CDR1 and CDR2 are SGDLS and YYNGEE. CDR3 length: 15 residues. Trimming took 2 bases from V and 4 from J, leaving 10 bases between them. As DNA, the CDR3 is TGTGCCAGCAGCGTTGAGGGAGTTTATAATTCACCCCTCCACTTT. Translated, it gives CASSVEGVYNSPLHF. The entire variable domain, with the rest obtained from reference TRBV9 and TRBJ1-6, is as follows: DSGVTQTPKHLITATGQRVTLRCSPRSGDLSVYWYQQSLDQGLQFLIQYYNGEERAKGNILERFSAQQFPDLHSELNLSSLELGDSALYFCASSVEGVYNSPLHFGNGTRLTVT.

This clone was found a few times. The rearrangement links TRBV18 to TRBJ2-7; D possibly corresponds to TRBD2 (5 bases). V lost 3 bases and J 12 bases, leaving 12 bases between the germline ends. CDR1 is KGHSH and CDR2 is LQKENI in the germline V gene. The CDR3 consists of 11 residues. CDR3 nucleotide sequence: TGTGCCAGCTCACCGGGTGGGGAGTCGTACTTC. Its translation is CASSPGGESYF.

This clone was seen a handful of times. The chain recombines TRBV7-8 with TRBJ1-1; D possibly corresponds to TRBD1 (6 bases). The CDR3 is 17 residues long. Trimming removed 1 base at V and 1 base at J, with 16 bases between. Germline loops: CDR1 SGHVS, CDR2 FQNEAQ. CDR3 sequence: CASSLVWGQYENTEAFF. The CDR3 DNA reads as TGTGCCAGCAGCTTAGTCTGGGGGCAATATGAGAACACTGAAGCTTTCTTT. The full variable domain, with the rest looked up from reference TRBV7-8 and TRBJ1-1, is GAGVSQSPRYKVAKRGQDVALRCDPISGHVSLFWYQQALGQGPEFLTYFQNEAQLDKSGLPSDRFFAERPEGSVSTLKIQRTQQEDSAVYLCASSLVWGQYENTEAFFGQGTRLTVV.

V is TRBV7-2 and J is TRBJ2-2; tentatively, D is TRBD1 (6 bases). In germline, CDR1 is SGHTA, CDR2 FQGNSA. The CDR3 has 15 residues. Between the trimmed V and J ends, which lost 1 base and 4 bases, there was a span of 10 bases. CDR3 nucleotide sequence: TGTGCCAGCAGCTTAGACAGGGCCCCCACCGGGGAGCTGTTTTTT. It is translated as CASSLDRAPTGELFF.

The chain links TRBV19 to TRBJ2-1; 15 bases match TRBD2. Losses at the gene ends were 6 bases for V and 12 bases for J; bases not matched to a gene: 6. Germline V gene data show CDR1 as LNHDA and CDR2 as SQIVND (reference sequence). The CDR3 loop spans 14 amino acids. CDR3: CASRGLAGGVGQFF. For the CDR3, the DNA is TGTGCCAGTAGGGGACTAGCGGGGGGCGTGGGGCAGTTCTTC. The whole variable domain, remainder taken from reference TRBV19 and TRBJ2-1, is DGGITQSPKYLFRKEGQNVTLSCEQNLNHDAMYWYRQDPGQGLRLIYYSQIVNDFQKGDIAEGYSVSREKKESFPLTVTSAQKNPTAFYLCASRGLAGGVGQFFGPGTRLTVL.

The chain combines TRBV25-1 with TRBJ1-5; D not certain. V dropped 1 base and J dropped 4 bases, with 11 bases sitting between them. CDR1 MGHDK and CDR2 SYGVNS come from the germline V gene. This CDR3 has 15 amino acids. CDR3 nucleotides: TGTGCCAGCAGTGAATCAGGTCAGAGAAATCAGCCCCAGCATTTT. It encodes CASSESGQRNQPQHF.

This clone has just a few counts. The chain uses TRBV18 and TRBJ1-4; D is unresolved. From germline, CDR1 is KGHSH and CDR2 LQKENI. Trimming removed 2 bases from V and 3 bases from J, with 10 bases in between. This CDR3 has 15 residues. The CDR3, as DNA: TGTGCCAGCTCACCAACCAGTGCCCCTAATGAAAAACTGTTTTTT. Residues: CASSPTSAPNEKLFF. Together with reference TRBV18 and TRBJ1-4, the CDR3 gives the full variable domain: NAGVMQNPRHLVRRRGQEARLRCSPMKGHSHVYWYRQLPEEGLKFMVYLQKENIIDESGMPKERFSAEFPKEGPSILRIQQVVRGDSAAYFCASSPTSAPNEKLFFGSGTQLSVL.

The sample holds a few counts of this clone. The rearrangement joins TRBV5-6 to TRBJ2-1; TRBD2 might be the D (6 bases). With 6 bases removed from V and 5 bases from J, the gap between germline ends came to 15 bases. Looked up from germline, CDR1 is SGHDT and CDR2 is YYEEEE. The CDR3 is 14 amino acids. DNA of the CDR3: TGTGCCAGCACTACATGGGGGGTGCACAATGAGCAGTTCTTC. It encodes CASTTWGVHNEQFF.

The chain is built from TRBV30 and TRBJ2-7; D remains ambiguous. CDR1 is GTSNPN, CDR2 SVGIG, per germline (reference sequence). V lost 3 bases and J lost 6, with 12 bases in between. The CDR3 runs 12 residues. As DNA, the CDR3 is TGTGCCTGGAGCCCTACCGGTCGCGAGCAGTACTTC. It specifies CAWSPTGREQYF.

The rearrangement joins TRBV7-9 to TRBJ1-1; 9 bases match TRBD1. The trim removed 1 base at V and 4 bases at J, leaving 7 bases unmatched. The CDR3 totals 16 residues. Germline CDR1 SEHNR, CDR2 FQNEAQ (reference sequence). CDR3: CASSLGGQGLVTEAFF. CDR3 in DNA: TGTGCCAGCAGCTTAGGGGGACAGGGTTTGGTCACTGAAGCTTTCTTT.

This clone was counted between two and nine times. V is TRBV2 and J is TRBJ1-1, with TRBD1 identical over 12 bases. The CDR3 length is 15 residues. Losses at the gene ends were 4 bases for V and 5 bases for J; bases not matched to a gene: 5. Germline loops: CDR1 SNHLY, CDR2 FYNNEI. CDR3 protein: CASSGDRGRWTEAFF. Written as DNA, the CDR3 is TGTGCCAGCAGTGGGGACAGGGGGCGTTGGACTGAAGCTTTCTTT.

The chain recombines TRBV30 with TRBJ2-5; TRBD2 aligns across 8 bases. The CDR3 has 15 amino acids. The ends lost 4 bases at V and 1 base at J; junction bases unmatched: 8. Germline V lookup: CDR1 GTSNPN, CDR2 SVGIG (reference sequence). The chain's CDR3 is CAWTRGGRLQETQYF. Here the CDR3 DNA reads TGTGCCTGGACCCGGGGCGGGAGGCTCCAAGAGACCCAGTACTTC.

This clone was seen only a few times. The germline gene is not matched at one end of the junction; a read error may be the cause. The rearrangement joins TRBV7-7 to TRBJ2-3, with 7 positions matching TRBD2. Germline V CDR1 and CDR2: SSHAT, FNYEAQ (reference sequence). The CDR3 has 15 amino acids. In DNA, the CDR3 is TGTGCTAGCAGCCGGGGGGAAGCACAAACAGATACGCAGTATTTT. Protein: CASSRGEAQTDTQYF.

This clone has only one observation. Other DNA sequences in the sample encode the same CDR3. V and J are TRBV6-5 and TRBJ1-1, with D possibly matching TRBD1 (5 bases). Germline V gene lookup returns CDR1 MNHEY and CDR2 SVGAGI. CDR3 length equals 13 residues. Trimming left V 2 bases short and J 2 bases short, with 6 bases between. The CDR3, as DNA: TGTGCCAGCAGTTACAGGGGTAACACTGAAGCTTTCTTT. Residues: CASSYRGNTEAFF.